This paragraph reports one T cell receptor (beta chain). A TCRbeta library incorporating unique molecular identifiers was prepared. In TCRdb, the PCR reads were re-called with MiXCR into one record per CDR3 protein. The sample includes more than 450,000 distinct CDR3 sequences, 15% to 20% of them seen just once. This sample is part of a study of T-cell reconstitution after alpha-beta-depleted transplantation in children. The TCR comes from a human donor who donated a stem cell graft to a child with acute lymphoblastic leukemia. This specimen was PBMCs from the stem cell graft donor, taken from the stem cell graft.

DNA for the CDR3: TGTGCCAGCTCACCATTTGGGACAGGATCCTACGAGCAGTACTTC. Its translation: CASSPFGTGSYEQYF. The chain uses TRBV18 and TRBJ2-7, with 8 bases matching TRBD1. Per the germline V gene, CDR1 is KGHSH and CDR2 is LQKENI. The J segment lost 1 base and the V segment lost 2 bases, leaving 4 bases of the junction unmatched. The CDR3 spans 15 residues.